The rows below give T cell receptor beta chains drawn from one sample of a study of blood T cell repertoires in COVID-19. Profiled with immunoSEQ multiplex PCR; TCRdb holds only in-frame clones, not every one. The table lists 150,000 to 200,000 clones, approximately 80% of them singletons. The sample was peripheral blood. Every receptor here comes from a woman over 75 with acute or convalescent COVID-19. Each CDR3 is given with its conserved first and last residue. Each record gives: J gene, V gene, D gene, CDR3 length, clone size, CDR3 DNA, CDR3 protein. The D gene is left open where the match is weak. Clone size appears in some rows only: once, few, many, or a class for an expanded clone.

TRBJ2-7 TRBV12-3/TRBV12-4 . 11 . TGTGCCAGCACCCGACTAGGGGAGCAGTACTTC CASTRLGEQYF
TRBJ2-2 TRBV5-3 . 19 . TGTGCCAGAAGCTTTCTTGAAGGGGCGATATCTACGAACACCGGGGAGCTGTTTTTT CARSFLEGAISTNTGELFF
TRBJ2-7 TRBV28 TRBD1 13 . TGTGCCAGCAGATTAACAGGGGCGCGGGTTCAGTACTTC CASRLTGARVQYF
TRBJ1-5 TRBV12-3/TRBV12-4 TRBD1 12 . TGTGCCAGCAGCGACAGGGATCAGCCCCAGCATTTT CASSDRDQPQHF
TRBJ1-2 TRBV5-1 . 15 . TGCGCCAGCAGCTTGGGACAGGTCGCGGACTATGGCTACACCTTC CASSLGQVADYGYTF
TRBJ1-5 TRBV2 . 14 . TGTGCCAGCAGGACAGCTTATAGCAATCAGCCCCAGCATTTT CASRTAYSNQPQHF
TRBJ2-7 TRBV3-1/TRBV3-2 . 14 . TGTGCCAGCAGCCCCGGACTGGTTACCTACGAGCAGTACTTC CASSPGLVTYEQYF
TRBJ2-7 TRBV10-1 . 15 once TGCGCCAGCAGCGGGGGGCAGGGAGCGACCTACGAGCAGTACTTC CASSGGQGATYEQYF
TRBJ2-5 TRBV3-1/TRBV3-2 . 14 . TGTGCCAGCAGCCAAGTCTCCAGGGGAGAGACCCAGTACTTC CASSQVSRGETQYF
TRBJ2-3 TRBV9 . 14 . TGTGCCAGCAGCGGAAGCGGACGCACAGATACGCAGTATTTT CASSGSGRTDTQYF
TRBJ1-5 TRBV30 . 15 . TGTGCCTGGAGCCCTTTTGGCAGGGCCAATCAGCCCCAGCATTTT CAWSPFGRANQPQHF
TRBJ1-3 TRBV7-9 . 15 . TGTGCCAGCAGCTTGGGCCAGGTCTCTGGAAACACCATATATTTT CASSLGQVSGNTIYF
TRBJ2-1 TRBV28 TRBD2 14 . TGTGTATCGCGGACTAGCGGGAGGTTCAATGAGCAGTTCTTC CVSRTSGRFNEQFF
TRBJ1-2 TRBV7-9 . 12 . TGTGCCAGCAGCCCTAGGGGGTACGGCTACACCTTC CASSPRGYGYTF
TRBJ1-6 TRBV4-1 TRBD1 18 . TGCGCCAGCAGCCAAGAGGGGGCCGGGACAGGCGTACATTCACCCCTCCACTTT CASSQEGAGTGVHSPLHF
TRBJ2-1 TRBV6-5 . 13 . TGTGCCAGCAGTTACTCAGGGGACAATGAGCAGTTCTTC CASSYSGDNEQFF
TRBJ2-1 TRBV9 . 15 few TGTGCCAGCAGCGTAGGTGAGGGTTCCTACAATGAGCAGTTCTTC CASSVGEGSYNEQFF
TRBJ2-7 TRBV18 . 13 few TGTGCCAGCACCCCGGACAAGGGCTACGAGCAGTACTTC CASTPDKGYEQYF
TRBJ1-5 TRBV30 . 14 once TGTGCCTGGAGTGACAGTGTGTTAGATCAGCCCCAGCATTTT CAWSDSVLDQPQHF
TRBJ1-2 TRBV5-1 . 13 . TGCGCCAGCAGCTTGGAGTATGCTAATGGCTACACCTTC CASSLEYANGYTF
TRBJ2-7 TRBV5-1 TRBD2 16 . TGCGCCAGCAGCTTGGGGGGACTAGCGGGAGCTCGGGAGCAGTACTTC CASSLGGLAGAREQYF
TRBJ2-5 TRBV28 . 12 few TGTGCCAGCAGTCCGGGGCAAGAGACCCAGTACTTC CASSPGQETQYF
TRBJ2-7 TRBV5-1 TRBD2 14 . TGCGCCAGCAGCAGGACTAGCGGGGGGGACGAGCAGTACTTC CASSRTSGGDEQYF
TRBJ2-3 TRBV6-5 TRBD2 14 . TGTGCCAGCTCTCCGGGGGGAAACACAGATACGCAGTATTTT CASSPGGNTDTQYF
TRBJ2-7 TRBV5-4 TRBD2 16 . TGTGCCAGCAGCGGCCTAACTAGCGGGACTACCTACGAGCAGTACTTC CASSGLTSGTTYEQYF
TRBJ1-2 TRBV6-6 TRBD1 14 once TGTGCCAGCAGCTTAGGACAGGGAGGCTATGGCTACACCTTC CASSLGQGGYGYTF
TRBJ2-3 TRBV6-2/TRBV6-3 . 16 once TGTGCCAGCAGTTACGAGGGTAGCGCTAGCACAGATACGCAGTATTTT CASSYEGSASTDTQYF
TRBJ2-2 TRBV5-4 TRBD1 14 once TGTGCCAGCAGCCTACAGGGGCCCACCGGGGAGCTGTTTTTT CASSLQGPTGELFF
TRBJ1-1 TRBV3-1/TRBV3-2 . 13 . TGTGCCAGCAGCCAAGAAAGTCGAGGGGAAGCTTTCTTT CASSQESRGEAFF